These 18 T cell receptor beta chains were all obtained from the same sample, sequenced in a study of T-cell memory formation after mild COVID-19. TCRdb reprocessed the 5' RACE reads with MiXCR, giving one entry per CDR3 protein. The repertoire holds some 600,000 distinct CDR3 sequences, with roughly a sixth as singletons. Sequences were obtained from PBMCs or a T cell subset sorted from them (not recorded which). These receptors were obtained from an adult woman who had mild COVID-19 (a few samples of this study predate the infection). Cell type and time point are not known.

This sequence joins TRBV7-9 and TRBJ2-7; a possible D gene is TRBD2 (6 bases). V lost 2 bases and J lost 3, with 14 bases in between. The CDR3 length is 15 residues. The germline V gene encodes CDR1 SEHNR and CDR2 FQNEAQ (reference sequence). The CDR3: CASSLSLADHYEQYF. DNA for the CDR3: TGTGCCAGCAGCTTAAGTTTAGCGGATCACTACGAGCAGTACTTC.

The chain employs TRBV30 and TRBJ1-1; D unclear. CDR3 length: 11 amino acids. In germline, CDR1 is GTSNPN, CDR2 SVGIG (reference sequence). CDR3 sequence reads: CSMAGPAEAFF. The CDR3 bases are TGTTCCATGGCAGGACCAGCTGAAGCTTTCTTT.

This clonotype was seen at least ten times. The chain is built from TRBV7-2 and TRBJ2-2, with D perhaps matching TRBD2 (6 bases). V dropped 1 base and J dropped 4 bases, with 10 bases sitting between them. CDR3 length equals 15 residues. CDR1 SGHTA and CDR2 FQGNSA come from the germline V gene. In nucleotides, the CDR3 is TGTGCCAGCAGCTTAGGGCAGGGAGGCACCGGGGAGCTGTTTTTT. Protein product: CASSLGQGGTGELFF.

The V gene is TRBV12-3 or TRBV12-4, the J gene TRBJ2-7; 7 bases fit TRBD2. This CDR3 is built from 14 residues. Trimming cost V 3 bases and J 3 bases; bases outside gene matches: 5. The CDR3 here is CASSLFGRHYEQYF. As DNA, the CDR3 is TGTGCCAGCAGTTTGTTCGGGAGGCACTACGAGCAGTACTTC.

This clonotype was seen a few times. The CDR3 reads CASSLLGIMSSYNEQFF. The CDR3 nucleotides read TGTGCCAGCAGCCTGCTCGGGATCATGAGCTCCTACAATGAGCAGTTCTTC. The chain has TRBV5-6 and TRBJ2-1; tentatively, D is TRBD2 (5 bases). From germline, CDR1 is SGHDT and CDR2 YYEEEE. V dropped 4 bases and J dropped 0 bases, with 17 bases sitting between them. The CDR3 is 17 residues long.

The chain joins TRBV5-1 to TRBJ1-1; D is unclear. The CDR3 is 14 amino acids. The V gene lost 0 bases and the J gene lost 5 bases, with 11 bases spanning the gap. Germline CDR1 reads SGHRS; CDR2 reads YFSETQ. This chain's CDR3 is CASSLEHRGTEAFF. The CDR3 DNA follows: TGCGCCAGCAGCTTGGAGCACCGAGGGACTGAAGCTTTCTTT.

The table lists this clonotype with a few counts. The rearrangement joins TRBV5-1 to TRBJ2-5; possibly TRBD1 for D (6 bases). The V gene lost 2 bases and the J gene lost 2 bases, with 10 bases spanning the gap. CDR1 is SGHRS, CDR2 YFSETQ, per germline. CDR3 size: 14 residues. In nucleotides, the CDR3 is TGCGCCAGCAGCTTCGCCCAGGGGCAAGAGACCCAGTACTTC. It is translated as CASSFAQGQETQYF.

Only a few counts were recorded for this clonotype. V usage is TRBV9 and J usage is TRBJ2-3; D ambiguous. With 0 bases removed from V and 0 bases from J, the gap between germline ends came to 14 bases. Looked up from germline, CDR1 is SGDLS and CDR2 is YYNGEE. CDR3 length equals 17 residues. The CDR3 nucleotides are TGTGCCAGCAGCGTAGTCGGTCGAAGCCTTAGCACAGATACGCAGTATTTT. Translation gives CASSVVGRSLSTDTQYF.

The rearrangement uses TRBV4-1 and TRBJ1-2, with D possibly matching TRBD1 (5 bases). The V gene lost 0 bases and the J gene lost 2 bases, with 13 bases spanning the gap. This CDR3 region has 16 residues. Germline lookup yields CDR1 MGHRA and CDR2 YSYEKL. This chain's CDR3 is CASSQDMTARNYGYTF. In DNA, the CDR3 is TGCGCCAGCAGCCAAGATATGACAGCGAGGAACTATGGCTACACCTTC.

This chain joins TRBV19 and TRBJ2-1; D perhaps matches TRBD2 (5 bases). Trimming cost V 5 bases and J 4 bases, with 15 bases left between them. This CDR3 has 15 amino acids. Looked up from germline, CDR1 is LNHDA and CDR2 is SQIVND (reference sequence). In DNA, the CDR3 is TGTGCCAGTAGTCCCCGGGAAGTAGTGTACAATGAGCAGTTCTTC. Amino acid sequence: CASSPREVVYNEQFF.

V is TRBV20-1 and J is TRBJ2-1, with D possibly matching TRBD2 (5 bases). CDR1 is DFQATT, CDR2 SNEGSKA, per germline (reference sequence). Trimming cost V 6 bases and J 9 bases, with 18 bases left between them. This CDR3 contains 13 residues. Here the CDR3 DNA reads TGCAGTGCCCCTGGACCTTTTCGGGGTGAGCAGTTCTTC. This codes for CSAPGPFRGEQFF.

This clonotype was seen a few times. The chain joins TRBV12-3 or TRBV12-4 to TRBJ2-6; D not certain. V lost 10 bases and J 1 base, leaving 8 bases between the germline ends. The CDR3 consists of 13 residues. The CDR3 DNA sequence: TGTGCCACCACGGCATCTGGGGCCAACGTCCTGACTTTC. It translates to CATTASGANVLTF.

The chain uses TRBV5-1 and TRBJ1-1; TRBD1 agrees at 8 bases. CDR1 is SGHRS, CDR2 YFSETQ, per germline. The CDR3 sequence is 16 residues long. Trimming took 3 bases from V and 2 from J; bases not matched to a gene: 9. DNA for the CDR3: TGCGCCAGCAGCTATGGACAGGGTATATCTAACACTGAAGCTTTCTTT. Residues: CASSYGQGISNTEAFF. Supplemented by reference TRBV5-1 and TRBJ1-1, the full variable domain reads KAGVTQTPRYLIKTRGQQVTLSCSPISGHRSVSWYQQTPGQGLQFLFEYFSETQRNKGNFPGRFSGRQFSNSRSEMNVSTLELGDSALYLCASSYGQGISNTEAFFGQGTRLTVV.

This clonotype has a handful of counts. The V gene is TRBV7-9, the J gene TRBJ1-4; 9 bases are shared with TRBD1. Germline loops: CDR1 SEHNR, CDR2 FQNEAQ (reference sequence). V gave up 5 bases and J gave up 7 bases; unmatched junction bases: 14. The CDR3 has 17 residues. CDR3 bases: TGTGCCAGCAGCCAGCTACCGGGACAGGGTTCCGGTGAAAAACTGTTTTTT. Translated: CASSQLPGQGSGEKLFF.

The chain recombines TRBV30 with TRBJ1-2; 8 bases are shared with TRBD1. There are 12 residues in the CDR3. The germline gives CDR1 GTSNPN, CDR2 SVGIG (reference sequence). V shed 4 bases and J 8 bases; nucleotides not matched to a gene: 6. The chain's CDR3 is CAWTPGQGGYTF. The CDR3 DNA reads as TGTGCCTGGACCCCAGGACAGGGAGGCTACACCTTC.

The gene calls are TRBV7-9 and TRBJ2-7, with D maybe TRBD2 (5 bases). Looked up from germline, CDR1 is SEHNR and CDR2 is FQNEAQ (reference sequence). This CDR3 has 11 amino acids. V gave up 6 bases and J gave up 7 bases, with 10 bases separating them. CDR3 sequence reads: CASRSGGEQYF. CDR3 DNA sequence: TGTGCCAGCAGGTCCGGAGGAGAGCAGTACTTC.

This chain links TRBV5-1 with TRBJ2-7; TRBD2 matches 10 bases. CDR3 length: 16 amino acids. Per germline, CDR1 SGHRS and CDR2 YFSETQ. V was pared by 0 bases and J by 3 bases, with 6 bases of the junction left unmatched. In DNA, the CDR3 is TGCGCCAGCAGCTTGGTCGCCAGCGGGGGGGTCTACGAGCAGTACTTC. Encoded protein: CASSLVASGGVYEQYF.

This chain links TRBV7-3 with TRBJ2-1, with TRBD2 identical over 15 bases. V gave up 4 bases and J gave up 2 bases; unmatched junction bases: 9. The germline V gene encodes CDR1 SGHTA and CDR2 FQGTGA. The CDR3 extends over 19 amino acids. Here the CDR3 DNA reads TGTGCCAGCAGCTCCCTGGGACTAGCGGGGGGTAGGGCCTACAATGAGCAGTTCTTC. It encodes CASSSLGLAGGRAYNEQFF.